The 29 T cell receptor beta chains listed next were all sequenced from one sample in a study of CD4 and CD8 cells across lung adenocarcinoma regions. TCRdb used MiXCR to reprocess the PCR reads, holding one entry per CDR3 protein. The table lists 13,000 or so distinct CDR3 sequences, roughly 60% of them singletons. Sample: CD8+ T cells from the margin of a lung tumor. The receptors shown here come from a female donor with lung adenocarcinoma. The CD4 and CD8 labels of this study may be unreliable.

This clonotype is medium-sized in the sample. The CDR3 nucleotides are TGTGCCAGCAGTGCTCCAGGGAGGGCGGATACGCAGTATTTT. It translates to CASSAPGRADTQYF. V usage is TRBV6-1 and J usage is TRBJ2-3; 7 bases are a match to TRBD2. The CDR3 length is 14 residues. Germline values: CDR1 MNHNS, CDR2 SASEGT. J gave up 6 bases and V 4 bases, and 7 bases lay outside the gene matches.

V and J are TRBV20-1 and TRBJ1-1; possible D gene TRBD1, 5 bases. Germline CDR1 DFQATT, CDR2 SNEGSKA (reference sequence). The CDR3 extends over 12 amino acids. V was shortened by 6 bases and J by 2 bases, with 10 bases between the two germline ends. CDR3 in DNA: TGCAGTGCCCGGACAACAAACACTGAAGCTTTCTTT. It yields the protein CSARTTNTEAFF.

This clonotype occurred a few times. Written as DNA, the CDR3 is TGTGCCAGCAGCCAAGATAGGCAGGGGGTAAGGACAGATACGCAGTATTTT. Translating it yields CASSQDRQGVRTDTQYF. This sequence joins TRBV3-1 and TRBJ2-3; 7 bases agree with TRBD1. This CDR3 is 17 amino acids long. Germline V CDR1 and CDR2: LGHDT, YNNKEL (reference sequence). V shed 0 bases and J 3 bases; nucleotides not matched to a gene: 9.

Of note for this clonotype: At one boundary the junction diverges from the germline segment, which might be a read error. The genes are TRBV6-1 and TRBJ2-4; D possibly uses TRBD1 or TRBD2 (5 bases each). CDR1 and CDR2 (germline): MNHNS, SASEGT. The CDR3 contains 16 residues. The CDR3 nucleotides read TGTGCGAGCAGTGTTACGGGGCACCGAGCCAAAGACACTCAGTACTTC. It codes for CASSVTGHRAKDTQYF.

This clonotype appeared a single time. The junction departs from germline at one end; a sequencing error may be responsible. This chain uses TRBV27 with TRBJ2-3; no firm D call. Germline assignment: CDR1 MNHEY and CDR2 SMNVEV (reference sequence). The CDR3 runs to 14 residues. CDR3 in amino acids: CASSLGRYQDTQYF. The CDR3 DNA is TGTGCCAGCAGTTTGGGCCGTTACCAAGATACGCAGTACTTT.

This clonotype was observed a few times. The V gene is TRBV3-1, the J gene TRBJ2-1, with 7 bases aligning to TRBD1. Gene TRBJ2-7 matches the end of the DNA better, so the J call may be wrong. This CDR3 comprises 14 residues. The germline V gene encodes CDR1 LGHDT and CDR2 YNNKEL (reference sequence). DNA for the CDR3: TGTGCCAGCAGCCAAGGAGGGGGCGGTTACGAGCAGTACTTC. Translating it yields CASSQGGGGYEQYF.

V and J are TRBV6-5 and TRBJ2-2, with TRBD1 matching 9 bases. Germline V gene lookup returns CDR1 MNHEY and CDR2 SVGAGI. V shed 7 bases and J 16 bases; nucleotides not matched to a gene: 22. The CDR3 spans 16 residues. The CDR3 protein is CASTFAGTGNTGAQFF. CDR3 coding DNA: TGTGCCAGCACTTTCGCCGGGACAGGGAACACAGGTGCGCAGTTTTTT.

The V gene is TRBV6-1, the J gene TRBJ2-4, with D possibly called TRBD1 or TRBD2 (5 bases each). The CDR3 runs to 20 residues. The V end was cut by 5 bases, the J end by 13 bases, with 39 bases between. Germline V gene data show CDR1 as MNHNS and CDR2 as SASEGT. The CDR3 protein is CASSRSIPVLGLGAKNTQYF. Written as DNA, the CDR3 is TGTGCCAGCAGTAGATCGATCCCGGTACTGGGGCTGGGAGCCAAAAATACGCAGTACTTC.

The table lists this clonotype with many counts. The V and J genes are TRBV6-1 and TRBJ1-6; D unresolved. Per the germline V gene, CDR1 is MNHNS and CDR2 is SASEGT. The CDR3 contains 14 residues. Trimming removed 6 bases from V and 0 bases from J, with 6 bases in between. CDR3 sequence (DNA): TGTGCCAGCAGCTTCAGCTCCTATAATTCACCCCTCCACTTT. This sequence encodes CASSFSSYNSPLHF.

This clonotype was recorded a few times. The chain joins TRBV12-3 or TRBV12-4 to TRBJ1-1, with 8 bases that match TRBD1. This CDR3 has 15 amino acids. V was pared by 6 bases and J by 1 base, with 7 bases of the junction left unmatched. The chain's CDR3 is CASRSGQGANTEAFF. The CDR3 DNA reads TGTGCCAGCAGATCCGGACAGGGTGCGAACACTGAAGCTTTCTTT.

The rearrangement uses TRBV6-5 and TRBJ1-2, with D unclear. In germline, CDR1 is MNHEY, CDR2 SVGAGI. Trimming removed 4 bases from V and 7 bases from J, with 22 bases in between. This CDR3 is built from 16 residues. The CDR3 sequence is CASSSLSRRPEFGYTF. The CDR3 DNA is TGTGCCAGCAGTTCCTTATCAAGGCGCCCGGAATTTGGCTACACCTTC.

This clonotype was counted between two and nine times. The chain combines TRBV4-2 with TRBJ2-5; D may be TRBD2 (6 bases). This CDR3 is 16 amino acids long. Trimming removed 0 bases at V and 5 bases at J, with 16 bases between. Germline V CDR1 and CDR2: LGHNA, YNFKEQ. CDR3 in DNA: TGTGCCAGCAGCCAAGATTTAGGGGACTTGGGCGAGACCCAGTACTTC. Amino acid sequence: CASSQDLGDLGETQYF.

This clonotype was counted between two and nine times. The chain combines TRBV6-1 with TRBJ2-4; the match to TRBD1 covers 7 bases. CDR1 is MNHNS, CDR2 SASEGT, per germline. The V and J ends lost 5 bases and 13 bases, in that order; junction bases with no gene match: 20. The CDR3 spans 16 residues. CDR3 bases: TGTGCCAGCAGTCCTAGGGGGCTGCGAGCCAAAAATATGCAGTACTTC. Protein sequence: CASSPRGLRAKNMQYF.

V usage is TRBV11-2 and J usage is TRBJ2-4; 7 bases are shared with TRBD1. The J call may be mistaken, given a closer DNA end match to TRBJ2-7. Per the germline V gene, CDR1 is SGHAT and CDR2 is FQNNGV. The CDR3 consists of 15 residues. In nucleotides, the CDR3 is TGTGCCAGCAGCTTAACCCGGACAGGCTCCTACGAGCAGTACTTC. It encodes CASSLTRTGSYEQYF.

CDR3 coding DNA: TGTGCCAGCAGTTTGTCCGGGAGGGCCTCGAAGACCCAGTTCTTC. Amino acid sequence: CASSLSGRASKTQFF. The chain combines TRBV27 with TRBJ2-1; 8 bases are a match to TRBD2. Germline CDR1 is MNHEY and CDR2 is SMNVEV (reference sequence). This CDR3 has 15 amino acids. Trimming at V came to 3 bases and at J to 13 bases, leaving 14 bases not matched to a gene.

The chain uses TRBV6-1 and TRBJ2-6; possible D gene TRBD2, 5 bases. V was shortened by 3 bases and J by 4 bases, with 10 bases between the two germline ends. The CDR3 consists of 15 residues. CDR1 is MNHNS, CDR2 SASEGT, per germline. The CDR3 spells CASSDPGYGANVLTF. In DNA form, the CDR3 reads TGTGCCAGCAGTGACCCGGGATACGGGGCCAACGTCCTGACTTTC.

With respect to this clonotype: Germline and junction disagree at one end, which may indicate a read error. The V call is TRBV7-2, the J call TRBJ2-3, with 8 bases aligning to TRBD2. The germline V gene encodes CDR1 SGHTA and CDR2 FQGNSA. This CDR3 has 15 amino acids. CDR3 in DNA: TGTGCCGGGGGCCTCGGGGGGGGTGACACAGATACCCAGTACTTT. Translation gives CAGGLGGGDTDTQYF.

Details on this clonotype: An end of the junction does not agree with germline; a read error may underlie this. V is TRBV4-2 and J is TRBJ2-4; TRBD2 matches at 12 bases. This CDR3 contains 20 residues. Per germline, CDR1 LGHNA and CDR2 YNFKEQ. This chain's CDR3 is CASSPTRGLAGLRAKNIQYF. The CDR3 DNA reads as TGTGCCAGCAGCCCGACTCGCGGACTAGCGGGGCTGCGAGCCAAAAATATTCAGTACTTC.

This chain joins TRBV10-3 and TRBJ2-3, with D unresolved. The J call could be wrong; TRBJ2-7 is a better fit for the DNA end. Germline assignment: CDR1 ENHRY and CDR2 SYGVKD. This CDR3 is built from 12 residues. Here the CDR3 DNA reads TGTGCGGGCTCCAGAGTGGCAGATATGCAGTACTTC. It codes for CAGSRVADMQYF.

The CDR3 sequence is CAGSGGRNQGFQYF. The CDR3 DNA is TGCGCGGGCAGCGGGGGGCGGAACCAAGGGTTCCAGTACTTC. The rearrangement joins TRBV10-1 to TRBJ2-5, with TRBD2 matching 9 bases. Per germline, CDR1 WNHNN and CDR2 SYGVQD (reference sequence). The CDR3 has 14 residues.

Turning to this clonotype: The junction departs from germline at one end; a sequencing error may be responsible. This chain uses TRBV6-1 with TRBJ2-1; the D gene is possibly TRBD1 (5 bases). The length of the CDR3 is 14 residues. Germline-derived CDR1 and CDR2 are MNHNS and SASEGT. This chain's CDR3 is CASSRQSSCNEQFF. The CDR3 bases are TGTGCCAGCAGCAGACAGAGCTCCTGCAATGAGCAGTTCTTC.

With regard to this clonotype: The junction differs from germline at one of its ends, possibly a read error. CDR3 loop: CASRAAGRGAEDTQYF. The CDR3 coding sequence is TGTGCCAGCCGCGCAGCGGGTAGGGGAGCCGAAGACACGCAGTATTTC. The V call is TRBV7-3, the J call TRBJ2-4, with a tentative D call TRBD2 (6 bases). The CDR3 consists of 16 residues. The germline gives CDR1 SGHTA, CDR2 FQGTGA.

The chain carries TRBV27 and TRBJ1-4, with D perhaps TRBD1 (5 bases). The CDR3 loop spans 14 amino acids. Trimming took off 3 bases at V and 7 bases at J, with 12 bases between the two ends. The germline CDR1 and CDR2 sequences are MNHEY and SMNVEV (reference sequence). The CDR3 region is CASSLRQSFEKLFF. The CDR3 DNA reads TGTGCCAGCAGTTTGAGACAGAGCTTTGAAAAACTGTTTTTT.

The rearrangement uses TRBV6-1 and TRBJ2-5; TRBD2 matches at 13 bases. J gave up 10 bases and V 5 bases, and 16 bases lay outside the gene matches. Germline CDR1 is MNHNS and CDR2 is SASEGT. CDR3 length: 17 residues. The CDR3 nucleotides are TGTGCCAGCAGTACAACTAGCGGGGGGGCCTTACAGAAGATCCAGTACTTC. Amino acid sequence: CASSTTSGGALQKIQYF.

The rearrangement uses TRBV25-1 and TRBJ2-3; TRBD2 might be the D (6 bases). The J call may be in error: the DNA end matches TRBJ2-1 better. The CDR3 runs to 16 residues. Germline lookup yields CDR1 MGHDK and CDR2 SYGVNS. The CDR3 coding sequence is TGTGCCAGCAGTGATCGACTCACGGGACTCCCCAATGAGCAGTTCTTC. Amino acids: CASSDRLTGLPNEQFF.

This chain joins TRBV3-1 and TRBJ2-5, with 13 nucleotides matching TRBD2. Per germline, CDR1 LGHDT and CDR2 YNNKEL (reference sequence). V trimming: 6 bases; J trimming: 4 bases; junction bases outside the gene matches: 5. This CDR3 has 15 residues. In nucleotides, the CDR3 is TGTGCCAGCAGAACTAGCGGGGGGGGCCGAGAGACCCAGTACTTC. It codes for CASRTSGGGRETQYF.

Comments on this clonotype: One end of the junction is discordant with germline, which a read error may explain. The rearrangement joins TRBV7-6 to TRBJ2-3; tentative D call: TRBD2 (6 bases). This CDR3 contains 16 residues. Germline CDR1 reads SGHVS; CDR2 reads FNYEAQ. CDR3 sequence reads: CASSPGWRGGKNTQYF. DNA of the CDR3: TGTGCCAGCAGCCCTGGGTGGCGGGGAGGCAAAAATACGCAGTACTTT.

V usage is TRBV27 and J usage is TRBJ2-1, with 7 nucleotides matching TRBD2. There are 15 residues in the CDR3. Germline V gene lookup returns CDR1 MNHEY and CDR2 SMNVEV (reference sequence). J lost 9 bases, V lost 4 bases, and 12 bases had no gene match. CDR3 in DNA: TGTGCCAGCAGTTCTCTGCCGGGACTAAGATCTGAGCAGTTCTTC. Encoded protein: CASSSLPGLRSEQFF.

This chain uses TRBV6-1 with TRBJ2-7; D unclear. Germline CDR1 MNHNS, CDR2 SASEGT. V lost 7 bases and J 3 bases, leaving 7 bases between the germline ends. The CDR3 has 11 residues. The CDR3 DNA reads TGTGCCAGCACGAGATTCTACGAGCAGTACTTC. It specifies CASTRFYEQYF.